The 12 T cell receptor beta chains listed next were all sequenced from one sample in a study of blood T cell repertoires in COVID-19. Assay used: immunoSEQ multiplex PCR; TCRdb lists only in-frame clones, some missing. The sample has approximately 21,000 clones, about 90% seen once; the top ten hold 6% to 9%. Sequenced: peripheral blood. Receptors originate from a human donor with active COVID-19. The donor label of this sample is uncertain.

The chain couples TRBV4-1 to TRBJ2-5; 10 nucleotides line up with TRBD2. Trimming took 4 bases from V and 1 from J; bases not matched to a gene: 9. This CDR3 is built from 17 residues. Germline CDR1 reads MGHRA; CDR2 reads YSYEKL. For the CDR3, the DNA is TGCGCCAGCAGCCCCCGTCCTAGCGGGAGAATCCAAGAGACCCAGTACTTC. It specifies CASSPRPSGRIQETQYF.

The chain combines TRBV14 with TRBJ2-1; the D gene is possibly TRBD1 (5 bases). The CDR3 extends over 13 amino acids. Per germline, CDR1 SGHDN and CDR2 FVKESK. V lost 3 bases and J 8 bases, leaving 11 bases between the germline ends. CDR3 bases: TGTGCCAGCAGCCAGGCAGGGAAGTATGAGCAGTTCTTC. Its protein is CASSQAGKYEQFF.

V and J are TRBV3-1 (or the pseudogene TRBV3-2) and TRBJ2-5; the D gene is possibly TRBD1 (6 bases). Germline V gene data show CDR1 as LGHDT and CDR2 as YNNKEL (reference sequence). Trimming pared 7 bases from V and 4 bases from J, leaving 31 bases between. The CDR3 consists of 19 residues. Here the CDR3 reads CASTPQNPEKGVKRETQYF. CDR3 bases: TGTGCCAGCACCCCCCAAAACCCGGAAAAGGGGGTCAAGAGAGAGACCCAGTACTTC.

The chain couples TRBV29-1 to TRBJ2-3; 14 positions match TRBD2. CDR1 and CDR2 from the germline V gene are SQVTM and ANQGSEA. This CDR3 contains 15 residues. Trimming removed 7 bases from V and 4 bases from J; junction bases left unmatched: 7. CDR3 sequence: CSAEGTSGSADTQYF. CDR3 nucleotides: TGCAGCGCCGAAGGGACTAGCGGGAGCGCAGATACGCAGTATTTT.

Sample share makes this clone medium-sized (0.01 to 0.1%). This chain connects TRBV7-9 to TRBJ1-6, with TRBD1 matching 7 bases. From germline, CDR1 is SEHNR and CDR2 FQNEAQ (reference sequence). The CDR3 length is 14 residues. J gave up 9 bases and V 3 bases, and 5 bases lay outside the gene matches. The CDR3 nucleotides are TGTGCCAGCAGCTTCGGACAGGCTCGTTCACCCCTCCACTTT. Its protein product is CASSFGQARSPLHF. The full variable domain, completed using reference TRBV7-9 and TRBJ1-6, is DTGVSQNPRHKITKRGQNVTFRCDPISEHNRLYWYRQTLGQGPEFLTYFQNEAQLEKSRLLSDRFSAERPKGSFSTLEIQRTEQGDSAMYLCASSFGQARSPLHFGNGTRLTVT.

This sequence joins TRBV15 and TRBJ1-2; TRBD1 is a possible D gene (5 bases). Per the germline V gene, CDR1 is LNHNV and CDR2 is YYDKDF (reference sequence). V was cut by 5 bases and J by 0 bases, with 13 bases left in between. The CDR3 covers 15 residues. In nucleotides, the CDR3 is TGTGCCACCAGCGAGTTTTCAGGGACTAACTATGGCTACACCTTC. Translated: CATSEFSGTNYGYTF.

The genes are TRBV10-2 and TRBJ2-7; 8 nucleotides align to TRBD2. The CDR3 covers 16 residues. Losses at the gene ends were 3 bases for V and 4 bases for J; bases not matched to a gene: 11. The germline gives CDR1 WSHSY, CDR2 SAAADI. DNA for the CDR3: TGCGCCAGCAGTGACGTTATTGGGACTAGACGATACGAGCAGTACTTC. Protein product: CASSDVIGTRRYEQYF.

CDR3 sequence: CASSQESWGRNNSPLHF. For the CDR3, the DNA is TGCGCCAGCAGCCAAGAGTCTTGGGGCCGGAATAATTCACCCCTCCACTTT. The rearrangement uses TRBV4-3 and TRBJ1-6; a possible D gene is TRBD1 (5 bases). The germline V and J ends were trimmed by 0 bases and 5 bases, with 14 bases remaining between them. The CDR3 consists of 17 residues. Germline V gene sequence: CDR1 LGHNA, CDR2 YSLEER.

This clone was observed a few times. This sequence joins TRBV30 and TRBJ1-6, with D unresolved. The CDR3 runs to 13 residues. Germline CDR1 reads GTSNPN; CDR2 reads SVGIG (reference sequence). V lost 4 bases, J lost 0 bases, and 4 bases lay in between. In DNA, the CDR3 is TGTGCCTGGATGAGCTCCTATAATTCACCCCTCCACTTT. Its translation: CAWMSSYNSPLHF.

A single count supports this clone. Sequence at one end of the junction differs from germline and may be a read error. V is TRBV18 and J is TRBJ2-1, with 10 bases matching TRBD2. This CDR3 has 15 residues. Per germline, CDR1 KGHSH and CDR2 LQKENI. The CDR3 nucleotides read TGTGCCAGCTCTCCACCTAGCGGGAGTTTGAATGAGCAGTTCTTC. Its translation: CASSPPSGSLNEQFF. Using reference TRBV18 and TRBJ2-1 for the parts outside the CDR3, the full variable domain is NAGVMQNPRHLVRRRGQEARLRCSPMKGHSHVYWYRQLPEEGLKFMVYLQKENIIDESGMPKERFSAEFPKEGPSILRIQQVVRGDSAAYFCASSPPSGSLNEQFFGPGTRLTVL.

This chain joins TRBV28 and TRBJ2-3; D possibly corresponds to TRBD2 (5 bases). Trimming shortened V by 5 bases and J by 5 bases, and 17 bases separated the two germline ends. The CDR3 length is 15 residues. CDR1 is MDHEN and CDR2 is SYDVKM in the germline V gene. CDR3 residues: CASSPRAPKGDTQYF. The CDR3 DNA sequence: TGTGCCAGCAGTCCGAGGGCCCCTAAGGGAGATACGCAGTATTTT. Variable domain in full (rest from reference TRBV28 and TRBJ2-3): DVKVTQSSRYLVKRTGEKVFLECVQDMDHENMFWYRQDPGLGLRLIYFSYDVKMKEKGDIPEGYSVSREKKERFSLILESASTNQTSMYLCASSPRAPKGDTQYFGPGTRLTVL.

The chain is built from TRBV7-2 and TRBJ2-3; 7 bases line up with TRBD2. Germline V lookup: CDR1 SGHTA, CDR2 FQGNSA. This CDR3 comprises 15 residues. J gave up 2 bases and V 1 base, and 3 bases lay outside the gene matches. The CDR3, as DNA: TGTGCCAGCAGCTTAGTTCTAGCGGCCACAGATACGCAGTATTTT. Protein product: CASSLVLAATDTQYF.